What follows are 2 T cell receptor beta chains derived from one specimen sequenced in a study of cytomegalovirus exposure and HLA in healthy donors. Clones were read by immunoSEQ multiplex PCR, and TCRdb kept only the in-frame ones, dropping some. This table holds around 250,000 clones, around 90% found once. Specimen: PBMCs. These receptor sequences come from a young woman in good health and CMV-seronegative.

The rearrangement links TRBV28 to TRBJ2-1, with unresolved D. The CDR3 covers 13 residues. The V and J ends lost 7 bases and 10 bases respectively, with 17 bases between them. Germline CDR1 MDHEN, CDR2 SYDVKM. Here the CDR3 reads CASIPPPGTEQFF. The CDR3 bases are TGTGCCAGCATTCCCCCCCCCGGTACGGAGCAGTTCTTC. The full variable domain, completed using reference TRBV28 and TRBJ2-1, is DVKVTQSSRYLVKRTGEKVFLECVQDMDHENMFWYRQDPGLGLRLIYFSYDVKMKEKGDIPEGYSVSREKKERFSLILESASTNQTSMYLCASIPPPGTEQFFGPGTRLTVL.

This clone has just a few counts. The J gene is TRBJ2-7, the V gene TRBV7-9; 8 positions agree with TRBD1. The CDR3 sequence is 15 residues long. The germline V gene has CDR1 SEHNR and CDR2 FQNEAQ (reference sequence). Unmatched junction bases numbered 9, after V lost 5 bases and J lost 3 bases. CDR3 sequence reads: CASSLPTGDFYEQYF. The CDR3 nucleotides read TGTGCCAGCAGCCTGCCGACAGGGGATTTCTACGAGCAGTACTTC.